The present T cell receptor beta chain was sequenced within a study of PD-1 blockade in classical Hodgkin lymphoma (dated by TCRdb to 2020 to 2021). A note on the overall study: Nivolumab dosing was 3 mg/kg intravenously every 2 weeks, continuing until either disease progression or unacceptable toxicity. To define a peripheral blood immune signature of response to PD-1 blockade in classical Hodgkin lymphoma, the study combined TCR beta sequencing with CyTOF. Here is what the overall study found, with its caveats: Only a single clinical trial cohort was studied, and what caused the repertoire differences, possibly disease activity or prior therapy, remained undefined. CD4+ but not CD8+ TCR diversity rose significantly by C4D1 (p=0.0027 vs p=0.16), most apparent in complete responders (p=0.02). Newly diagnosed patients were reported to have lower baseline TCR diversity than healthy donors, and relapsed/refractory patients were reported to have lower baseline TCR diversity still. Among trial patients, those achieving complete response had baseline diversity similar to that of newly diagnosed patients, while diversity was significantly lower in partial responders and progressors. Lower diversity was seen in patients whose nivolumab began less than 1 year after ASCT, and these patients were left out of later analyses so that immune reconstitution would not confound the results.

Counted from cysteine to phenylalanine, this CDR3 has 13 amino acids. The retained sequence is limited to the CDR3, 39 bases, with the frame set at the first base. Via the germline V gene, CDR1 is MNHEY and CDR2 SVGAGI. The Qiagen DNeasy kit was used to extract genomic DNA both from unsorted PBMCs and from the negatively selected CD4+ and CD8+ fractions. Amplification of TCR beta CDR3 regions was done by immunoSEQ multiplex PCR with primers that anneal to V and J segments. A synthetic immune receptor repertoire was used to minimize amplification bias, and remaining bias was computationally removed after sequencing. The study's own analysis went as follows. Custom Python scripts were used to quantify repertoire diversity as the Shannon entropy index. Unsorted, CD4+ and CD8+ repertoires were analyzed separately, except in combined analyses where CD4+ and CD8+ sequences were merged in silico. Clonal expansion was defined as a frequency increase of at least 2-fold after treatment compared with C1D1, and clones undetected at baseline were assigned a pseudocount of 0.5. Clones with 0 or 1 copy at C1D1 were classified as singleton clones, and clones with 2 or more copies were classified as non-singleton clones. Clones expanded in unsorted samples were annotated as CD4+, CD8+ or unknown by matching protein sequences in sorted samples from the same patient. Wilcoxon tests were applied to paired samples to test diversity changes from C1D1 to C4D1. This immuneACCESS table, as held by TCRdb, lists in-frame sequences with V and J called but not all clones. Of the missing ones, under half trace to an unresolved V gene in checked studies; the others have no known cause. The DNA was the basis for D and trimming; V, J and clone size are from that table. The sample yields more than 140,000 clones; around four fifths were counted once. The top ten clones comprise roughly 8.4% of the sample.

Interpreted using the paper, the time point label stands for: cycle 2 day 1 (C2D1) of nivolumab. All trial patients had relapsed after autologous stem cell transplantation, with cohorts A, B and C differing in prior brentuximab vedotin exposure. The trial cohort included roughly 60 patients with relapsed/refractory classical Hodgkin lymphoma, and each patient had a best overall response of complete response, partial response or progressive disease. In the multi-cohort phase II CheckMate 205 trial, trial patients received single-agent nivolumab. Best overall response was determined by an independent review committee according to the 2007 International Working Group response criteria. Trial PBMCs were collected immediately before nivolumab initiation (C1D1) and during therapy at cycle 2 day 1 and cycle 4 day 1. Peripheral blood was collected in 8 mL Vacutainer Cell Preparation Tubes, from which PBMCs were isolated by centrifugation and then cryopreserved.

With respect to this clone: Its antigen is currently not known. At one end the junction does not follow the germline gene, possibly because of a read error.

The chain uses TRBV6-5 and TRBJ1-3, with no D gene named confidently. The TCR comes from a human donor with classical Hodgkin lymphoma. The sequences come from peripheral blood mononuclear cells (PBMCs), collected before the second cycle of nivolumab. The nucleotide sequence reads TGTGCCAGCAGTTCTGGGTCTGGGAACACCATATATTTT. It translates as CASSSGSGNTIYF.